This is a list of T cell receptor beta chains from one sample in a study of control samples from healthy donors and cancer patients. TCRdb's table, derived via immunoSEQ multiplex PCR, lists solely in-frame clones and lacks some. The sample holds some 150,000 clones, about 90% seen once. Sequenced sample: blood. These TCRs come from a man younger than 35 in good health. Each CDR3 is given with its conserved first and last residue. Each record gives: clone size, J gene, V gene, D gene, CDR3 DNA, CDR3 protein. The D gene is left open where the match is weak. A clone size is listed for some rows: how often the clone was seen (once, few, many), or a class if it is expanded.

abundance: NA; j_gene: TRBJ1-3; v_gene: TRBV10-3; d_gene: NA; CDR3nt: TGTGCCATCAGTGATATCGGGGGGCGAGGAAACACCATATATTTT; CDR3aa: CAISDIGGRGNTIYF
abundance: NA; j_gene: TRBJ1-2; v_gene: TRBV7-9; d_gene: NA; CDR3nt: TGTGCCAGCAGCCTACAGGGTACCTCTAACTATGGCTACACCTTC; CDR3aa: CASSLQGTSNYGYTF
abundance: NA; j_gene: TRBJ1-5; v_gene: TRBV28; d_gene: NA; CDR3nt: TGTGCCAGCAGTTTAATCTCAGGGTCGACTCAGCCCCAGCATTTT; CDR3aa: CASSLISGSTQPQHF
abundance: NA; j_gene: TRBJ2-3; v_gene: TRBV2; d_gene: NA; CDR3nt: TGTGCCAGCACCGAGAACGGACATGCCGCAGATACGCAGTATTTT; CDR3aa: CASTENGHAADTQYF
abundance: NA; j_gene: TRBJ1-2; v_gene: TRBV6-6; d_gene: TRBD1; CDR3nt: TGTGCCAGCAGGTGGACAGGGGAGGCCTATGGCTACACCTTC; CDR3aa: CASRWTGEAYGYTF
abundance: NA; j_gene: TRBJ2-7; v_gene: TRBV5-5; d_gene: NA; CDR3nt: TGTGCCAGCAGCTTGGGGGCGGGGACAGCTTACGAGCAGTACTTC; CDR3aa: CASSLGAGTAYEQYF
abundance: NA; j_gene: TRBJ1-1; v_gene: TRBV27; d_gene: NA; CDR3nt: TGTGCCAGCAGAAAAAGTCGTGTCACTGAAGCTTTCTTT; CDR3aa: CASRKSRVTEAFF
abundance: NA; j_gene: TRBJ1-6; v_gene: TRBV7-5; d_gene: NA; CDR3nt: TGTGTCAGAAGCTTTGGAGCAGGGGGGAGCTCCTATAATTCACCCCTCCACTTT; CDR3aa: CVRSFGAGGSSYNSPLHF
abundance: NA; j_gene: TRBJ1-5; v_gene: TRBV25-1; d_gene: NA; CDR3nt: TGTGCCAGCACCCCCCCGGAACATAGCAATCAGCCCCAGCATTTT; CDR3aa: CASTPPEHSNQPQHF
abundance: NA; j_gene: TRBJ2-1; v_gene: TRBV7-8; d_gene: NA; CDR3nt: TGTGCCAGCACCCCCGGGGGAGACAATGAGCAGTTCTTC; CDR3aa: CASTPGGDNEQFF
abundance: NA; j_gene: TRBJ1-6; v_gene: TRBV28; d_gene: NA; CDR3nt: TGTGCCAGCAAAATAGGGGCAACCTATAATTCACCCCTCCACTTT; CDR3aa: CASKIGATYNSPLHF
abundance: few; j_gene: TRBJ2-7; v_gene: TRBV15; d_gene: NA; CDR3nt: TGTGCCACCAGCAGAGATAGTGACGACGAGCAGTACTTC; CDR3aa: CATSRDSDDEQYF
abundance: NA; j_gene: TRBJ1-5; v_gene: TRBV23-1; d_gene: TRBD1; CDR3nt: TGCGCCAGCAGTCAATTGGACAGGGACAATCAGCCCCAGCATTTT; CDR3aa: CASSQLDRDNQPQHF
abundance: NA; j_gene: TRBJ1-5; v_gene: TRBV28; d_gene: TRBD1; CDR3nt: TGTGCCAGCAGTTCGACGATGGACAGGCGCTTTCGGCAGCCCCAGCATTTT; CDR3aa: CASSSTMDRRFRQPQHF
abundance: NA; j_gene: TRBJ2-2; v_gene: TRBV4-3; d_gene: TRBD1; CDR3nt: TGCGCCAGCAGCCAAGATGGGACAGGGTTGACCGGGGAGCTGTTTTTT; CDR3aa: CASSQDGTGLTGELFF
abundance: NA; j_gene: TRBJ1-2; v_gene: TRBV7-9; d_gene: TRBD1; CDR3nt: TGTGCCAGCAGCTTCTCCGGGACAGAGAACTATGGCTACACCTTC; CDR3aa: CASSFSGTENYGYTF
abundance: NA; j_gene: TRBJ2-3; v_gene: TRBV6-5; d_gene: NA; CDR3nt: TGTGCCAGCAGTTACACAGGGACGGGCACAGATACGCAGTATTTT; CDR3aa: CASSYTGTGTDTQYF
abundance: once; j_gene: TRBJ2-2; v_gene: TRBV6-4; d_gene: NA; CDR3nt: TGTGCCCTAAGCGAGGGATTAACCGGGGAGCTGTTTTTT; CDR3aa: CALSEGLTGELFF
abundance: once; j_gene: TRBJ2-5; v_gene: TRBV21-1; d_gene: NA; CDR3nt: TGTGCCAGCAGCAAAGTTACCAATAGAGAGACCCAGTACTTC; CDR3aa: CASSKVTNRETQYF
abundance: NA; j_gene: TRBJ1-3; v_gene: TRBV27; d_gene: NA; CDR3nt: TGTGCCAGCAGTTTCGTCGGGAACGGAAACACCATATATTTT; CDR3aa: CASSFVGNGNTIYF
abundance: NA; j_gene: TRBJ1-1; v_gene: TRBV5-1; d_gene: TRBD1; CDR3nt: TGCGCCAGCAGCCCACGGACAGGGGGCTCCATGAACACTGAAGCTTTCTTT; CDR3aa: CASSPRTGGSMNTEAFF
abundance: NA; j_gene: TRBJ2-6; v_gene: TRBV3-1/TRBV3-2; d_gene: NA; CDR3nt: TGTGCCAGCAGCCACGGGGCGTTGACCTCCAACGTCCTGACTTTC; CDR3aa: CASSHGALTSNVLTF
abundance: NA; j_gene: TRBJ2-1; v_gene: TRBV5-1; d_gene: NA; CDR3nt: TGCGCCAGCAGCCGGGACTTAAGCTCCTACAATGAGCAGTTCTTC; CDR3aa: CASSRDLSSYNEQFF
abundance: NA; j_gene: TRBJ1-2; v_gene: TRBV11-2; d_gene: NA; CDR3nt: TGTGCCAGCAGCTTAGCGGGGGGCTATGGCTACACCTTC; CDR3aa: CASSLAGGYGYTF
abundance: NA; j_gene: TRBJ1-2; v_gene: TRBV5-4; d_gene: TRBD1; CDR3nt: TGTGCCAGCACCACGGACAGGGGGAACTTGGGCTACACCTTC; CDR3aa: CASTTDRGNLGYTF
abundance: NA; j_gene: TRBJ2-3; v_gene: TRBV10-3; d_gene: NA; CDR3nt: TGTGCCATCAGTGAGTCTGGCAGGGTAAGCACAGATACGCAGTATTTT; CDR3aa: CAISESGRVSTDTQYF
abundance: few; j_gene: TRBJ1-6; v_gene: TRBV2; d_gene: TRBD1; CDR3nt: TGTGCCAGCAGTGCGGACAGGGGGCCGGGCAATTCACCCCTCCACTTT; CDR3aa: CASSADRGPGNSPLHF
abundance: NA; j_gene: TRBJ2-7; v_gene: TRBV9; d_gene: TRBD1; CDR3nt: TGTGCCAGCAGCTTGACAGGGGGCTCCTACGAGCAGTACTTC; CDR3aa: CASSLTGGSYEQYF
abundance: NA; j_gene: TRBJ2-7; v_gene: TRBV7-2; d_gene: NA; CDR3nt: TGTGCCAGCAGCTTAGAAAGCTACGAGCAGTACTTC; CDR3aa: CASSLESYEQYF
abundance: once; j_gene: TRBJ1-5; v_gene: TRBV7-8; d_gene: NA; CDR3nt: TGTGCCAGCAGCTTTCGCGGGGCCCAGCCCCAGCATTTT; CDR3aa: CASSFRGAQPQHF
abundance: NA; j_gene: TRBJ1-2; v_gene: TRBV6-5; d_gene: TRBD1; CDR3nt: TGTGCCAGCACCCTAGACAGGGAGGGCTATGGCTACACCTTC; CDR3aa: CASTLDREGYGYTF
abundance: NA; j_gene: TRBJ2-7; v_gene: TRBV19; d_gene: TRBD1; CDR3nt: TGTGCCAGTAGCACAAGACAGGGGGGCACCTACGAGCAGTACTTC; CDR3aa: CASSTRQGGTYEQYF
abundance: NA; j_gene: TRBJ2-7; v_gene: TRBV18; d_gene: NA; CDR3nt: TGTGCCAGCTCACCATCATTCGCAGAGAGCTCCTACGAGCAGTACTTC; CDR3aa: CASSPSFAESSYEQYF
abundance: NA; j_gene: TRBJ2-6; v_gene: TRBV6-2/TRBV6-3; d_gene: NA; CDR3nt: TGTGCCAGCAGCTATTTACGGGGGTACTCTGGGGCCAACGTCCTGACTTTC; CDR3aa: CASSYLRGYSGANVLTF
abundance: NA; j_gene: TRBJ2-7; v_gene: TRBV6-5; d_gene: NA; CDR3nt: TGTGCCAGCACTACTGGCGGCGAGCAGTACTTC; CDR3aa: CASTTGGEQYF
abundance: once; j_gene: TRBJ2-5; v_gene: TRBV7-9; d_gene: NA; CDR3nt: TGTGCCAGCAGCCGTTCGCAATGGGAGACCCAGTACTTC; CDR3aa: CASSRSQWETQYF
abundance: NA; j_gene: TRBJ1-4; v_gene: TRBV4-1; d_gene: TRBD1; CDR3nt: TGCGCCAGCAGCCAAGAGGGAGGACAGGTTGAAAAACTGTTTTTT; CDR3aa: CASSQEGGQVEKLFF
abundance: once; j_gene: TRBJ2-7; v_gene: TRBV6-6; d_gene: NA; CDR3nt: TGTGCCAGCATAGGGACGGTCGGCTACGAGCAGTACTTC; CDR3aa: CASIGTVGYEQYF
abundance: once; j_gene: TRBJ2-5; v_gene: TRBV4-1; d_gene: NA; CDR3nt: TGCGCCAGCAGCCACCCACAAGGAGAGACCCAGTACTTC; CDR3aa: CASSHPQGETQYF